Shown below are 32 T cell receptor beta chains from a single sample sequenced in a study of blood T cell repertoires in COVID-19. Only in-frame clones appear in the TCRdb table, and some are missing; sequencing was by immunoSEQ multiplex PCR. The repertoire has about 230,000 clones, more than 65% of them found once; the top ten carry 1.4%. Sample: peripheral blood. These receptors were obtained from a woman in her forties who had recovered from COVID-19.

This chain joins TRBV28 and TRBJ1-1; D is unresolved. Trimming took 7 bases from V and 1 from J, leaving 7 bases between them. The CDR3 totals 12 residues. The V gene's germline CDR1 is MDHEN and CDR2 SYDVKM. The CDR3 nucleotides read TGTGCCAGCAACTCGGGGAACACTGAAGCTTTCTTT. Protein sequence: CASNSGNTEAFF.

The chain links TRBV2 to TRBJ1-1; 7 bases line up with TRBD1. Germline trimming cut 6 bases from V and 1 base from J; bases unmatched to any gene: 5. Germline CDR1 SNHLY, CDR2 FYNNEI. The CDR3 totals 14 residues. CDR3 sequence: CASSQQGSNTEAFF. The DNA of the CDR3 is TGTGCCAGCAGCCAACAGGGGTCGAACACTGAAGCTTTCTTT.

The chain recombines TRBV11-3 with TRBJ1-1; no clear D gene. CDR1 is SGHNT and CDR2 is YENEEA in the germline V gene. The V end lost 2 bases, the J end lost 1 base, and 5 bases lay between the germline ends. The CDR3 spans 13 residues. The CDR3 bases are TGTGCCAGCAGCTTATTCTGGAACACTGAAGCTTTCTTT. Protein product: CASSLFWNTEAFF.

The CDR3 is CASSVGSNNEQFF. CDR3 coding DNA: TGTGCCAGCAGCGTAGGGAGTAACAATGAGCAGTTCTTC. V gene TRBV9 combines with J gene TRBJ2-1; no reliable D call. The germline CDR1 and CDR2 sequences are SGDLS and YYNGEE. This CDR3 contains 13 residues. The V and J ends lost 0 bases and 5 bases respectively, with 6 bases between them.

The chain links TRBV6-5 to TRBJ2-5, with D possibly being TRBD1 (6 bases). The CDR3 is 13 amino acids. V was shortened by 8 bases and J by 2 bases, with 12 bases between the two germline ends. CDR1 is MNHEY and CDR2 is SVGAGI in the germline V gene. CDR3 sequence reads: CASCPGQQETQYF. CDR3 DNA sequence: TGTGCCAGCTGTCCCGGACAGCAAGAGACCCAGTACTTC.

The V call is TRBV5-1, the J call TRBJ2-1, with 13 nucleotides matching TRBD2. The V and J ends lost 4 bases and 7 bases, in that order; junction bases with no gene match: 5. Germline V gene data show CDR1 as SGHRS and CDR2 as YFSETQ. CDR3 size: 15 residues. CDR3 coding DNA: TGCGCCAGCAGCGTGACTAGCGGGGGGCCAAATGAGCAGTTCTTC. Its translation is CASSVTSGGPNEQFF.

In DNA form, the CDR3 reads TGTGCCAGCAGTGGGACTAGCGGGGGGGCCGGAGATACGCAGTATTTT. Its protein is CASSGTSGGAGDTQYF. The V gene is TRBV6-4, the J gene TRBJ2-3; 15 bases are a match to TRBD2. With 4 bases clipped from V and 5 bases from J, the junction kept 4 bases outside the gene matches. The CDR3 spans 16 residues. CDR1 and CDR2 (germline): MRHNA, SNTAGT.

V gene TRBV19 combines with J gene TRBJ1-1; 7 bases align to TRBD1. CDR1 is LNHDA, CDR2 SQIVND, per germline (reference sequence). The CDR3 sequence is 11 residues long. V lost 8 bases, J lost 7 bases, and 4 bases stayed unmatched. The CDR3 DNA reads as TGTGCCAGTCAGGGGGTGATTGAAGCTTTCTTT. This gives the protein CASQGVIEAFF.

CDR3 bases: TGTGCCATCAGTGTATTTAACTATGGCTACACCTTC. Protein sequence: CAISVFNYGYTF. The V and J genes are TRBV10-3 and TRBJ1-2; D ambiguous. CDR3 length: 12 amino acids. Trimming removed 4 bases from V and 1 base from J, with 4 bases in between. Germline CDR1 ENHRY, CDR2 SYGVKD.

The J gene is TRBJ2-6, the V gene TRBV10-3; maybe TRBD1 (5 bases). Germline assignment: CDR1 ENHRY and CDR2 SYGVKD. This CDR3 is built from 15 residues. The V gene lost 6 bases and the J gene lost 1 base, with 10 bases spanning the gap. The CDR3 is CAISPDRSGANVLTF. The CDR3, as DNA: TGTGCCATCAGCCCAGACAGATCTGGGGCCAACGTCCTGACTTTC.

The V call is TRBV19, the J call TRBJ2-7; D is perhaps TRBD2 (5 bases). The V end was cut by 5 bases, the J end by 4 bases, with 18 bases between. The CDR3 contains 15 residues. Germline V gene lookup returns CDR1 LNHDA and CDR2 SQIVND (reference sequence). The CDR3 spells CASSARGGESYEQYF. In DNA form, the CDR3 reads TGTGCCAGTAGTGCTCGAGGAGGTGAATCGTACGAGCAGTACTTC.

The CDR3 spells CAWNRGNQPQHF. The CDR3 DNA follows: TGTGCCTGGAACAGGGGCAATCAGCCCCAGCATTTT. J is TRBJ1-5 and V is TRBV30; D perhaps matches TRBD1 (6 bases). The V end lost 4 bases, the J end lost 2 bases, and 6 bases lay between the germline ends. Germline-derived CDR1 and CDR2 are GTSNPN and SVGIG (reference sequence). The CDR3 loop spans 12 amino acids.

The chain has TRBV6-1 and TRBJ2-1, with 7 positions matching TRBD2. The germline V gene encodes CDR1 MNHNS and CDR2 SASEGT. This CDR3 is built from 14 residues. V dropped 1 base and J dropped 8; count of bases not matched to a gene: 5. CDR3 loop: CASSEDGGMDEQFF. CDR3 in DNA: TGTGCCAGCAGTGAAGACGGGGGGATGGATGAGCAGTTCTTC.

The chain combines TRBV5-1 with TRBJ2-2; TRBD1 agrees at 7 bases. The CDR3 is 15 residues long. Germline values: CDR1 SGHRS, CDR2 YFSETQ. Germline trimming cut 5 bases from V and 7 bases from J; bases unmatched to any gene: 11. CDR3: CASRGTGDSFGELFF. DNA for the CDR3: TGCGCCAGCAGGGGAACAGGGGATTCCTTCGGGGAGCTGTTTTTT.

This sequence joins TRBV27 and TRBJ1-4; D perhaps matches TRBD1 (6 bases). Trimming shortened V by 6 bases and J by 6 bases, and 11 bases separated the two germline ends. CDR3 length: 13 amino acids. Germline CDR1 MNHEY, CDR2 SMNVEV (reference sequence). The CDR3 DNA follows: TGTGCCAGCAGCGGACAGAATGATGAAAAACTGTTTTTT. It codes for CASSGQNDEKLFF.

Comments on this clone: The same CDR3 arises from other DNA sequences in this sample as well. This sequence joins TRBV18 and TRBJ1-2, with D tentatively TRBD1 (6 bases). The V gene lost 1 base and the J gene lost 3 bases, with 9 bases spanning the gap. Germline values: CDR1 KGHSH, CDR2 LQKENI. This CDR3 comprises 14 residues. CDR3 residues: CASSPRAGDYGYTF. In DNA form, the CDR3 reads TGTGCCAGCTCACCACGGGCAGGGGACTATGGCTACACCTTC.

This chain links TRBV19 with TRBJ2-5; TRBD1 aligns across 12 bases. Unmatched junction bases numbered 6, after V lost 5 bases and J lost 5 bases. This CDR3 has 15 residues. Looked up from germline, CDR1 is LNHDA and CDR2 is SQIVND (reference sequence). The CDR3 nucleotides read TGTGCCAGTAGTCGGGGACAGGGGGCTTTGGAGACCCAGTACTTC. This gives the protein CASSRGQGALETQYF.

The chain uses TRBV9 and TRBJ2-5; the match to TRBD1 covers 11 bases. Per the germline V gene, CDR1 is SGDLS and CDR2 is YYNGEE. The CDR3 runs 16 residues. V shed 4 bases, J shed 4 bases, and the junction held 9 bases outside the gene matches. The CDR3 region is CASSPGQGAWGETQYF. CDR3 DNA: TGTGCCAGCAGCCCCGGACAGGGGGCCTGGGGAGAGACCCAGTACTTC. The full variable domain, in which reference TRBV9 and TRBJ2-5 provide the parts outside the CDR3, is DSGVTQTPKHLITATGQRVTLRCSPRSGDLSVYWYQQSLDQGLQFLIQYYNGEERAKGNILERFSAQQFPDLHSELNLSSLELGDSALYFCASSPGQGAWGETQYFGPGTRLLVL.

V usage is TRBV6-2 or TRBV6-3 and J usage is TRBJ1-3; D possibly corresponds to TRBD1 (6 bases). Trimming took 4 bases from V and 1 from J, leaving 8 bases between them. This CDR3 is built from 14 residues. The germline V gene has CDR1 MNHEY and CDR2 SVGEGT. The chain's CDR3 is CASSWDISGNTIYF. CDR3 nucleotides: TGTGCCAGCAGTTGGGACATTTCTGGAAACACCATATATTTT.

This rearrangement joins TRBV29-1 to TRBJ1-6; 10 bases align to TRBD1. V lost 7 bases, J lost 8 bases, and 2 bases stayed unmatched. Germline V gene sequence: CDR1 SQVTM, CDR2 ANQGSEA. The length of the CDR3 is 12 residues. As DNA, the CDR3 is TGCAGCGCCGGGACAGGGGATTCACCCCTCCACTTT. Its translation is CSAGTGDSPLHF.

The CDR3 bases are TGTGCCAGCAGCCAAGGGCTTGGGGGACAGGGTGGCTACGAGCAGTACTTC. Its protein product is CASSQGLGGQGGYEQYF. This rearrangement joins TRBV3-1 (or the pseudogene TRBV3-2) to TRBJ2-7, with 9 bases identical to TRBD1. The V gene's germline CDR1 is LGHDT and CDR2 YNNKEL (reference sequence). Germline trimming cut 1 base from V and 3 bases from J; bases unmatched to any gene: 10. The CDR3 is 17 amino acids.

The chain recombines TRBV6-5 with TRBJ2-3; D unresolved. The ends were cut back, 3 bases at V and 0 bases at J, with 7 bases in the middle. Germline V gene sequence: CDR1 MNHEY, CDR2 SVGAGI. The CDR3 loop spans 14 amino acids. The CDR3, as DNA: TGTGCCAGCAGTTATGGGCATAGCACAGATACGCAGTATTTT. It is translated as CASSYGHSTDTQYF.

The CDR3 spells CASSHEQGSAFF. The CDR3 nucleotides are TGTGCCAGCTCACACGAACAGGGCAGCGCTTTCTTT. The gene calls are TRBV18 and TRBJ1-1; tentative D call: TRBD1 (6 bases). Germline V gene data show CDR1 as KGHSH and CDR2 as LQKENI. The length of the CDR3 is 12 residues. Trimming removed 4 bases at V and 11 bases at J, with 14 bases between. The variable domain in full, completed from reference TRBV18 and TRBJ1-1, reads NAGVMQNPRHLVRRRGQEARLRCSPMKGHSHVYWYRQLPEEGLKFMVYLQKENIIDESGMPKERFSAEFPKEGPSILRIQQVVRGDSAAYFCASSHEQGSAFFGQGTRLTVV.

This chain uses TRBV7-9 with TRBJ2-1; no firm D call. This CDR3 is built from 12 residues. Trimming removed 5 bases from V and 9 bases from J, with 11 bases in between. Germline CDR1 is SEHNR and CDR2 is FQNEAQ (reference sequence). CDR3 sequence reads: CASSPPLFEQFF. The DNA of the CDR3 is TGTGCCAGCAGCCCCCCACTGTTTGAGCAGTTCTTC.

The CDR3 sequence: CAWSRGFAGYGYTF. DNA of the CDR3: TGTGCCTGGAGTCGGGGGTTCGCGGGCTATGGCTACACCTTC. The chain uses TRBV30 and TRBJ1-2, with D perhaps TRBD1 (5 bases). Germline-derived CDR1 and CDR2 are GTSNPN and SVGIG (reference sequence). This CDR3 has 14 residues. V lost 2 bases, J lost 4 bases, and 14 bases lay in between.

V is TRBV12-3 or TRBV12-4 and J is TRBJ2-3; perhaps TRBD1 as D (5 bases). CDR3 length equals 12 residues. V lost 6 bases, J lost 2 bases, and 6 bases lay in between. The DNA for the CDR3 is TGTGCCAGCAGGGGGCTCACAGATACGCAGTATTTT. Protein sequence: CASRGLTDTQYF.

The genes are TRBV7-2 and TRBJ2-7; weak D call: TRBD1 (5 bases). Trimming took off 4 bases at V and 6 bases at J, with 13 bases between the two ends. The CDR3 extends over 13 amino acids. Germline V lookup: CDR1 SGHTA, CDR2 FQGNSA. CDR3 bases: TGTGCCAGCAGCTCACCACAGGTTTCCGAGCAGTACTTC. Protein: CASSSPQVSEQYF. Drawing the rest from reference TRBV7-2 and TRBJ2-7, the complete variable domain is GAGVSQSPSNKVTEKGKDVELRCDPISGHTALYWYRQSLGQGLEFLIYFQGNSAPDKSGLPSDRFSAERTGGSVSTLTIQRTQQEDSAVYLCASSSPQVSEQYFGPGTRLTVT.

V and J are TRBV19 and TRBJ1-5; TRBD1 matches at 9 bases. This CDR3 is built from 14 residues. V lost 9 bases and J lost 6; bases outside the gene matches: 9. The germline gives CDR1 LNHDA, CDR2 SQIVND (reference sequence). The CDR3 sequence is CASQDRGVSQPQHF. The DNA for the CDR3 is TGTGCCAGCCAAGACAGGGGGGTAAGTCAGCCCCAGCATTTT.

This clone was picked up one time. The chain recombines TRBV5-1 with TRBJ1-3, with TRBD1 matching over 7 bases. V shed 0 bases, J shed 0 bases, and the junction held 3 bases outside the gene matches. The germline V gene has CDR1 SGHRS and CDR2 YFSETQ. There are 16 residues in the CDR3. The DNA of the CDR3 is TGCGCCAGCAGCTTGGGGGACAGAGTCTCTGGAAACACCATATATTTT. This sequence encodes CASSLGDRVSGNTIYF. The whole variable domain, filled in from reference TRBV5-1 and TRBJ1-3, reads KAGVTQTPRYLIKTRGQQVTLSCSPISGHRSVSWYQQTPGQGLQFLFEYFSETQRNKGNFPGRFSGRQFSNSRSEMNVSTLELGDSALYLCASSLGDRVSGNTIYFGEGSWLTVV.

The sample holds one count of this clone. This chain joins TRBV5-1 and TRBJ1-2; 9 nucleotides align to TRBD1. J lost 6 bases, V lost 0 bases, and 3 bases had no gene match. This CDR3 is 14 amino acids long. Germline V CDR1 and CDR2: SGHRS, YFSETQ. CDR3 in amino acids: CASSLGTGGDGYTF. The CDR3 nucleotides read TGCGCCAGCAGCTTGGGTACAGGGGGCGATGGCTACACCTTC.

CDR3 in DNA: TGTGCCAGCGCGTTCGGGATCGGGTCATCCCATTCACCCCTCCACTTT. As protein: CASAFGIGSSHSPLHF. This chain uses TRBV27 with TRBJ1-6; D remains ambiguous. V lost 8 bases to trimming and J lost 8 bases, with 22 bases between them. Germline loops: CDR1 MNHEY, CDR2 SMNVEV (reference sequence). The CDR3 runs 16 residues.

The chain links TRBV2 to TRBJ1-5, with D perhaps matching TRBD1 (6 bases). In germline, CDR1 is SNHLY, CDR2 FYNNEI. Trimming removed 4 bases at V and 5 bases at J, with 9 bases between. The CDR3 length is 13 residues. For the CDR3, the DNA is TGTGCCAGCAGTGGTGGGGGCTATCAGCCCCAGCATTTT. It is translated as CASSGGGYQPQHF.